This TCR beta chain originates from a study of blood T cell repertoires in COVID-19. Across the whole study: Samples representing acute and convalescent COVID-19 were sourced from the United States, Italy and Spain.

Methods used by the authors: Amplification with reference gene primers provided the estimates of nucleated cell counts. TCRdb keeps only in-frame clones here, not all; method: immunoSEQ multiplex PCR. V and J calls and clone size are given by that table; D and trimming were obtained from the DNA. The repertoire has 250,000 to 350,000 clones, about four fifths of them found once; the top ten carry about 1.2%. The CDR3 runs to 16 residues. Trimming took 2 bases from V and 6 from J, leaving 16 bases between them. Germline CDR1 is MGHRA and CDR2 is YSYEKL. The chain couples TRBV4-1 to TRBJ2-2; the D is unclear. The sequence was obtained from a woman aged 45-65 years with acute or convalescent COVID-19. Material for sequencing was peripheral blood. The CDR3 DNA reads TGCGCCAGCAGCCAAAACCCATCCCTTAGCTCCGGGGAGCTGTTTTTT. Translation gives CASSQNPSLSSGELFF.